Sequencing of this T cell receptor beta chain was carried out in a study of T cell responses to AZD1222 COVID-19 vaccine. Study-wide findings and caveats: Clonal diversity may have been underestimated, and the donors were mostly white British, with more females than males.

In the case of this clone: Its cognate antigen is unknown.

Produced via immunoSEQ multiplex PCR; TCRdb's table is partial and in-frame only. This sample has around 160,000 clones; around 90% occur once, and the top ten carry 1% to 1.5%. This CDR3 spans 14 amino acids. V dropped 1 base and J dropped 6 bases, with 9 bases sitting between them. CDR1 is SGHTA and CDR2 is FQGNSA in the germline V gene. The clonotype comes from an adult who received the AZD1222 COVID-19 vaccine. The chain employs TRBV7-2 and TRBJ2-2; D is ambiguous. The starting material was peripheral blood, obtained 28 days after the second AZD1222 dose. CDR3 DNA sequence: TGTGCCAGCAGCTTAGGAAGGGCGGCCGGGGAGCTGTTTTTT. Its translation: CASSLGRAAGELFF.